Each of the 4 T cell receptor beta chains below was sequenced from the same sample in a study of metastatic and nonmetastatic thyroid tumors (dated by TCRdb to between 2020 and 2021). Receptors were amplified or captured by PCR. Sequencing relied on an Illumina HiSeq 4000. Using fastp at Q25 and MiXCR, TCRdb reprocessed the public reads and kept productive beta chains. The sample has approximately 13,000 clones on record, 24% of them singletons. The ten largest clones represent over 50% of the sample. Before undergoing thyroid surgery, none of the patients had been given any kind of treatment. Sequencing was done on a sample of blood. The origin of the receptors is a male donor with papillary thyroid cancer or a benign thyroid nodule (not recorded which). Some clones in this sample may be carry-over from other donors' samples.

As concerns this clone: At one end the junction does not follow the germline gene, possibly because of a read error. The CDR3 reads CASSPTSGSAPDTQYF. The CDR3 DNA sequence: TGTGCAAGCAGCCCGACTAGCGGGAGTGCCCCAGATACGCAGTATTTT. V gene TRBV6-4 combines with J gene TRBJ2-3; 12 nucleotides agree with TRBD2. There are 16 residues in the CDR3. Germline CDR1 MRHNA, CDR2 SNTAGT.

By its share, this clone is medium-sized. The rearrangement joins TRBV20-1 to TRBJ1-2; 7 bases line up with TRBD1. The germline V gene encodes CDR1 DFQATT and CDR2 SNEGSKA (reference sequence). The CDR3 has 17 amino acids. V gave up 0 bases and J gave up 4 bases; unmatched junction bases: 14. The CDR3 bases are TGCAGTGCTAGAGATCTGAGGGGCAGGGGGAACGGCTATGGCTACACCTTC. Its translation: CSARDLRGRGNGYGYTF.

The table lists this clone with a few counts. DNA of the CDR3: TGTGCCAGCAGTTACAAGCGGGGGGTCTACGAGCAGTACTTC. This codes for CASSYKRGVYEQYF. The V gene is TRBV6-2 or TRBV6-3, the J gene TRBJ2-7, with 9 bases aligning to TRBD2. There are 14 residues in the CDR3. The V gene's germline CDR1 is MNHEY and CDR2 SVGEGT. V lost 2 bases and J lost 3; bases outside the gene matches: 2.

This clone has a count of ten or more. The chain combines TRBV6-4 with TRBJ2-1; D perhaps matches TRBD1 (5 bases). The CDR3 length is 14 residues. Trimming cost V 0 bases and J 6 bases, with 9 bases left between them. Germline CDR1 MRHNA, CDR2 SNTAGT. CDR3 residues: CASSDSGVSNEQFF. The CDR3 nucleotides read TGTGCCAGCAGTGACTCAGGGGTGAGCAATGAGCAGTTCTTC.